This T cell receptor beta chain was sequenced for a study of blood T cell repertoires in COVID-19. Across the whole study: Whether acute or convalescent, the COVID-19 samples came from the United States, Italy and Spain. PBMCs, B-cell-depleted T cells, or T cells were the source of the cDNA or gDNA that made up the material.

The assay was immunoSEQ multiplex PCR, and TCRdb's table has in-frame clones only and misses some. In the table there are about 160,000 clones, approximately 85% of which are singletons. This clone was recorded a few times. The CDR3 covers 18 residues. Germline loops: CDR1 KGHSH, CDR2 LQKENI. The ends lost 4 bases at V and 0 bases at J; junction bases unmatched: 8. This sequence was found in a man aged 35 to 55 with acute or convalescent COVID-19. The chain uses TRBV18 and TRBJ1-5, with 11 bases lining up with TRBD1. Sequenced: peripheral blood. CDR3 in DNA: TGTGCCAGCTCACTTCTACGGGACAGGGGGTATAGCAATCAGCCCCAGCATTTT. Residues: CASSLLRDRGYSNQPQHF.